This T cell receptor (beta chain) originates from a study of PD-L1 blockade in urothelial cancer. Notes on this clone: Its target is not known.

The data were produced by immunoSEQ multiplex PCR, yet TCRdb's version contains in-frame clones alone and is incomplete. The sample holds 20,000 to 30,000 clones, roughly 80% seen once. The CDR3 is 12 amino acids. Per germline, CDR1 MDHEN and CDR2 SYDVKM. The germline V and J ends were trimmed by 6 bases and 4 bases, with 7 bases remaining between them. General study points: TCR clonality was measured in pretreatment peripheral blood. Clonality below the median predicted better survival.

This chain connects TRBV28 to TRBJ2-1; possible D gene TRBD1, 6 bases. This receptor was identified in a man between 70 and 80 years old with urothelial cancer. The sequenced sample was PBMCs, obtained around atezolizumab (anti-PD-L1) treatment. The CDR3 here is CASSTGYNEQFF. DNA for the CDR3: TGTGCCAGCAGCACAGGGTACAATGAGCAGTTCTTC.